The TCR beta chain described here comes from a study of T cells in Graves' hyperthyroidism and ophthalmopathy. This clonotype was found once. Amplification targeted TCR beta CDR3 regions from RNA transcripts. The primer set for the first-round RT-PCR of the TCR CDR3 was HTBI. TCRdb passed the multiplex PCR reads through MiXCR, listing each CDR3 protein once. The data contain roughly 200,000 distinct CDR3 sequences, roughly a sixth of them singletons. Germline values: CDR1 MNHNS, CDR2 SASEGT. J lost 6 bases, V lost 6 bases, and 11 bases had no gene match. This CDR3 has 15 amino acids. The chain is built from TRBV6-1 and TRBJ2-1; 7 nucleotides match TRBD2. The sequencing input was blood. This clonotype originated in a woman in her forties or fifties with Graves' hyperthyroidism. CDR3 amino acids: CASRKLAEQSNEQFF. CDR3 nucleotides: TGTGCCAGCAGGAAGCTAGCGGAACAGTCCAATGAGCAGTTCTTC.